The 21 T cell receptor beta chains below were found in one sample sequenced in a study of tissue T cells after allogeneic stem cell transplantation. Time point: mouse harvest day 14 after allogeneic transplant. Mouse grafts combined 10^7 T-cell-depleted bone marrow cells with 10^6 splenic CD5+ T cells. The table came from immunoSEQ multiplex PCR; TCRdb's copy has only in-frame clones and leaves some out. The sample shows approximately 4,400 clones, 49% of them seen only once. Sequenced input: lymph node tissue. The origin of the receptors is a female BALB/c mouse given C57BL/6 T cells with graft-versus-host disease after an allogeneic hematopoietic cell transplant.

This clone showed up just a few times. The listed genes are named as in mouse. The DNA ends 1 residue before the CDR3 does, and the rest of the CDR3 is filled in from the germline J gene. This chain uses TRBV20 with TRBJ1-1; perhaps TRBD1 as D (5 bases). The V gene's germline CDR1 is GFQATS and CDR2 STVNSAI. There are 13 residues in the CDR3. V gave up 0 bases and J gave up 2 bases, with 7 bases separating them. The CDR3 DNA, read in part, is TGTGGTGCTAGGGAAGGACACAACACAGAAGTCTTC. This gives the protein CGAREGHNTEVF. The whole CDR3 reads CGAREGHNTEVFF. The full variable domain, completed using reference TRBV20 and TRBJ1-1, is GALVYQYPRRTICKSGTSMRMECQAVGFQATSVAWYRQSPQKTFELIALSTVNSAIKYEQNFTQEKFPISHPNLSFSSMTVLNAYLEDRGLYLCGAREGHNTEVFFGKGTRLTVV.

Concerning this clone itself: Any gene name here is a mouse gene name. The read halts 1 residue ahead of the CDR3 end, with the missing end drawn from the germline J gene. V and J are TRBV23 and TRBJ1-1. This CDR3 comprises 11 residues. The germline CDR1 and CDR2 sequences are KGHTA and FQNQQP. The CDR3 region is CSSSQWGEVFF. The covered CDR3 bases are TGCTCCAGCAGTCAATGGGGTGAAGTCTTC.

Remarks on this clone: Any gene name here is a mouse gene name. The CDR3 end lies 1 residue beyond the end of the read and is filled in from the germline J gene. V is TRBV3 and J is TRBJ2-5; TRBD1 agrees at 10 bases. The CDR3 covers 14 residues. Germline V gene sequence: CDR1 SNHLY, CDR2 FYNGKV (reference sequence). J gave up 6 bases and V 1 base, and 1 base lay outside the gene matches. The CDR3 bases that were read are TGTGCCAGCAGCTTAGGGACAGGGGGGGACACCCAGTAC. Protein product: CASSLGTGGDTQY. In full, the CDR3 reads CASSLGTGGDTQYF.

Remarks on this clone: Gene names refer to mouse genes. From the germline J gene comes the end of the CDR3, since the read stops 1 residue before it. The V and J genes are TRBV19 and TRBJ2-5; 7 bases agree with TRBD2. In germline, CDR1 is FNHDT, CDR2 SITEND (reference sequence). The CDR3 has 13 amino acids. V gave up 2 bases and J gave up 4 bases; unmatched junction bases: 1. CDR3 sequence reads: CASSIWGKDTQYF. The CDR3 DNA, read in part, is TGTGCCAGCAGTATCTGGGGGAAAGACACCCAGTAC. Full variable domain (outside the CDR3, taken from reference TRBV19 and TRBJ2-5): GGIITQTPKFLIGQEGQKLTLKCQQNFNHDTMYWYRQDSGKGLRLIYYSITENDLQKGDLSEGYDASREKKSSFSLTVTSAQKNEMAVFLCASSIWGKDTQYFGPGTRLLVL.

This clone showed up just a few times. Gene names refer to mouse genes. The CDR3 goes on 1 residue after the read ends, and that part is filled in from the germline J gene. V gene TRBV24 combines with J gene TRBJ1-1; 7 nucleotides align to TRBD1. Looked up from germline, CDR1 is KGHTA and CDR2 is FRNEEI. The CDR3 consists of 13 residues. J lost 2 bases, V lost 4 bases, and 1 base had no gene match. The CDR3: CASSHRGNTEVFF. The sequenced CDR3 bases are TGTGCCAGCAGTCACAGGGGCAACACAGAAGTCTTC.

Regarding this clone: Gene names follow the mouse nomenclature. The read comes to an end 1 residue before the CDR3 does, leaving the germline J gene to fill in the end. V gene TRBV26 combines with J gene TRBJ2-5; D uncertain. Trimming pared 2 bases from V and 0 bases from J, leaving 6 bases between. Germline V CDR1 and CDR2: KGHPV, FQNQEV (reference sequence). The CDR3 contains 14 residues. The CDR3 is CASSLTTNQDTQYF. CDR3 DNA, as far as it was read: TGTGCCAGCAGTCTGACAACTAACCAAGACACCCAGTAC.

On this clone itself: All gene names here are mouse names. The read gets to within 1 residue of the CDR3 end, and the germline J gene fills in the rest. V usage is TRBV23 and J usage is TRBJ1-1; the table's D call, TRBD1, was not checked against the DNA. Germline V gene lookup returns CDR1 KGHTA and CDR2 FQNQQP. The CDR3 contains 13 residues. The CDR3 reads CSSSQSRNTEVFF. CDR3 DNA (partial): TGCTCCAGCAGTCAATCAAGGAACACAGAAGTCTTC.

As concerns this clone: Mouse names are used for the genes. Read coverage stops 1 residue before the CDR3 terminus; the germline J gene supplies the remainder. The chain has TRBV13-2 and TRBJ2-2; TRBD2 agrees at 8 bases. The trim removed 6 bases at V and 5 bases at J, leaving 6 bases unmatched. Germline V CDR1 and CDR2: NNHNN, SYGAGS (reference sequence). This CDR3 spans 14 amino acids. The sequenced CDR3 bases are TGTGCCAGCGTGGGGGGGGGCGCGACCGGGCAGCTCTAC. This sequence encodes CASVGGGATGQLY. The entire CDR3 reads CASVGGGATGQLYF.

Regarding this clone: Mouse names are used for the genes. The read terminates 1 residue ahead of where the CDR3 ends, so the germline J gene completes it. The chain carries TRBV13-2 and TRBJ1-1; the D gene is possibly TRBD1 (6 bases). The CDR3 is 15 amino acids. V lost 0 bases to trimming and J lost 4 bases, with 13 bases between them. CDR1 and CDR2 (germline): NNHNN, SYGAGS (reference sequence). The sequenced CDR3 bases are TGTGCCAGCGGTGATGTGGCAGGGGTTGGCACAGAAGTCTTC. The encoded protein is CASGDVAGVGTEVF. The whole CDR3 reads CASGDVAGVGTEVFF.

Notes on this clone: Genes and germline are mouse. The read gets to within 1 residue of the CDR3 end, and the germline J gene fills in the rest. This chain connects TRBV12-1 to TRBJ1-3; a weak D match, TRBD1 (5 bases). CDR1 and CDR2 (germline): SGHSN, HYEKVE. The V gene lost 4 bases and the J gene lost 4 bases, with 13 bases spanning the gap. CDR3 size: 14 residues. The CDR3 reads CASSPTVSGNTLYF. CDR3 DNA (partial): TGTGCCAGCTCCCCGACAGTTTCCGGAAATACGCTCTAT.

About this clone: All gene names here are mouse names. The missing CDR3 end, 1 residue past where the read stops, is filled in from the germline J gene. The V gene is TRBV3, the J gene TRBJ1-4; 11 nucleotides match TRBD1. Germline V lookup: CDR1 SNHLY, CDR2 FYNGKV (reference sequence). The CDR3 runs to 15 residues. V dropped 5 bases and J dropped 5; count of bases not matched to a gene: 4. The sequenced part of the CDR3 DNA is TGTGCCAGCAGCCGGGGACAGGGGGGAAACGAAAGATTATTT. This encodes CASSRGQGGNERLF. The CDR3 in full is CASSRGQGGNERLFF.

Points on this clone: The junction differs from germline at one of its ends, possibly a read error. Mouse germline and gene names are used. The read gets to within 1 residue of the CDR3 end, and the germline J gene fills in the rest. The V and J genes are TRBV13-1 and TRBJ2-1, with 11 bases aligning to TRBD2. Germline assignment: CDR1 NSHNY and CDR2 SYGAGN. The CDR3 runs to 16 residues. The DNA read from the CDR3 is TGTGCCAGCAGCCTGGGACTGGGGGATAACTATGTTGAGCAGTTC. This translates into CASSLGLGDNYVEQF. The full CDR3 is CASSLGLGDNYVEQFF.

This clone was counted between two and nine times. All gene names here are mouse names. The sequenced fragment ends 1 residue before the CDR3 boundary, so the rest is inferred from the germline J gene. The V and J genes are TRBV13-2 and TRBJ2-7; D assignment may be TRBD1 or TRBD2 (5 bases each). Germline-derived CDR1 and CDR2 are NNHNN and SYGAGS (reference sequence). This CDR3 is built from 12 residues. V was trimmed by 0 bases and J by 7 bases, leaving 8 bases between them. The sequenced CDR3 bases are TGTGCCAGCGGTGATGGGGGGAAGGAACAGTAC. Residues: CASGDGGKEQY. The full CDR3 reads CASGDGGKEQYF.

On this clone itself: All gene names here are mouse names. The read falls 1 residue short of the CDR3 end, and the missing part is taken from the germline J gene. The chain combines TRBV3 with TRBJ1-1; 7 bases are a match to TRBD1. V shed 5 bases, J shed 0 bases, and the junction held 3 bases outside the gene matches. Germline V CDR1 and CDR2: SNHLY, FYNGKV (reference sequence). The CDR3 is 14 residues long. CDR3 DNA (partial): TGTGCCAGCAGCCCCGGGACAGCAAACACAGAAGTCTTC. It yields the protein CASSPGTANTEVF. The whole CDR3 protein reads CASSPGTANTEVFF.

In regard to this clone: The gene names here belong to mouse. Sequencing ends 1 residue short of the CDR3 end; the germline J gene provides the rest. The gene calls are TRBV23 and TRBJ2-5; no DNA check was done on the table's D call, TRBD2. Germline V gives CDR1 KGHTA, CDR2 FQNQQP. There are 16 residues in the CDR3. Incomplete CDR3 DNA: TGCTCCAGCAGTCAATCCCCTGGAAATAACCAAGACACCCAGTAC. Translation: CSSSQSPGNNQDTQY. The CDR3 reads in full as CSSSQSPGNNQDTQYF. Using reference TRBV23 and TRBJ2-5 for the parts outside the CDR3, the full variable domain is DAAVTQKPRYLIKMKGQEAEMKCIPEKGHTAVFWYQQKQSKELKFLIYFQNQQPLDQIDMVKERFSAVCPSSSLCSLGIRTCEAEDSALYLCSSSQSPGNNQDTQYFGPGTRLLVL.

Comments on this clone: The junction shows a germline mismatch at one end, possibly a read error. The gene names here belong to mouse. The read ends 1 residue early relative to the CDR3; the germline J gene fills the gap. Other nucleotide sequences from this sample produce the same CDR3. V gene TRBV12-2 combines with J gene TRBJ2-4; 10 bases are shared with TRBD2. The CDR3 extends over 15 amino acids. Germline V gene sequence: CDR1 SGHLS, CDR2 HYDKME. The CDR3: CASSLRDWGGNTLYF. The sequenced CDR3 bases are TGTGCCAGCTCTCTACGGGACTGGGGAGGAAACACTTTGTAC.

This clone qualifies as medium-sized. Gene names are mouse gene names. From the germline J gene comes the end of the CDR3, since the read stops 1 residue before it. The chain uses TRBV14 and TRBJ2-7; D is ambiguous. Germline V lookup: CDR1 SGHDT, CDR2 FRDEAV. V was pared by 5 bases and J by 3 bases, with 6 bases between. The CDR3 has 11 residues. Partial CDR3 DNA: TGTGCCAGCAGGTCAGGCTATGAACAGTAC. Its protein product is CASRSGYEQY. The whole CDR3 protein is CASRSGYEQYF.

Comment on this clone: Gene names and germline match the mouse. The read is 1 residue too short to cover the CDR3 end, so that end is filled in from the germline J gene. The rearrangement joins TRBV26 to TRBJ1-1; 11 nucleotides agree with TRBD1. CDR3 length: 14 residues. Germline V gene data show CDR1 as KGHPV and CDR2 as FQNQEV (reference sequence). V shed 5 bases, J shed 4 bases, and the junction held 3 bases outside the gene matches. The chain's CDR3 is CASSSGTGGTEVFF. CDR3 bases read: TGTGCCAGCAGTTCCGGGACAGGGGGCACAGAAGTCTTC.

To note about this clone: Genes and germline come from the mouse. The missing CDR3 end, 1 residue past where the read stops, is filled in from the germline J gene. The gene calls are TRBV13-3 and TRBJ2-5; 7 bases fit TRBD2. The CDR3 contains 15 residues. V shed 5 bases and J 0 bases; nucleotides not matched to a gene: 6. Germline V lookup: CDR1 NNHDY, CDR2 SYVADS. The covered CDR3 bases are TGTGCCAGCAGCCCTGACTGGGTCAACCAAGACACCCAGTAC. Its translation: CASSPDWVNQDTQY. In full, the CDR3 reads CASSPDWVNQDTQYF.

This clone has more than one count but fewer than ten. All gene names here are mouse names. The read ends 1 residue before the CDR3 terminus; that terminus is restored from the germline J gene. The chain uses TRBV13-3 and TRBJ2-7, with 12 bases identical to TRBD2. Germline V gene sequence: CDR1 NNHDY, CDR2 SYVADS. V shed 6 bases and J 4 bases; nucleotides not matched to a gene: 5. This CDR3 has 14 residues. The chain's CDR3 is CASTPTGGAYEQYF. Incomplete CDR3 DNA: TGTGCCAGCACCCCGACTGGGGGGGCTTATGAACAGTAC.

As for this clone: Here the gene names and germline are mouse. The CDR3 end is not reached by the read, which stops 1 residue before it; the germline J gene fills it in. V gene TRBV13-1 combines with J gene TRBJ2-5; D possibly uses TRBD1 or TRBD2 (5 bases each). Germline V CDR1 and CDR2: NSHNY, SYGAGN. The CDR3 covers 14 residues. Trimming removed 2 bases at V and 3 bases at J, with 10 bases between. The CDR3 sequence is CASSERRGQDTQYF. Partial CDR3 DNA: TGTGCCAGCAGTGAAAGACGGGGGCAAGACACCCAGTAC.